This entry features one TCR beta chain sequence. Its antigen is as yet unknown. Germline loops: CDR1 MNHEY, CDR2 SMNVEV (reference sequence). V was clipped by 5 bases and J by 9 bases, with 11 bases between them. This CDR3 spans 12 amino acids. TCRdb re-analysed the 5' RACE reads in MiXCR, keeping a single row per CDR3 protein. The table has hundreds of thousands of distinct CDR3 sequences, more than 20% seen once; the top ten hold approximately 14%. This entry comes from a study of CD8 T cells in ankylosing spondylitis. Study-wide findings and caveats: Earlier authors reported some of these motif variants in reactive arthritis synovial fluid and blood. Reportedly, significant enrichment of disease-linked clones occurred in matched ankylosing spondylitis synovial fluid. CD8+ by phenotype, disease-linked clones were relatively rare in peripheral blood.

This chain joins TRBV27 and TRBJ2-1; D is ambiguous. The receptor's source is a male donor with ankylosing spondylitis or in good health (not recorded which). Sequences were obtained from blood, either unsorted or a sorted T cell fraction (not recorded which). The CDR3 loop reads CASSTGLGEQFF. The CDR3 nucleotides read TGTGCCAGCAGTACCGGGTTGGGTGAGCAGTTCTTC.